Shown below are 26 T cell receptor beta chains from a single sample sequenced in a study of technical replicates of blood from four donors. Sequencing was performed with immunoSEQ multiplex PCR; in TCRdb, only in-frame clones are kept and a portion is missing. Found here are about 100,000 clones, 95% of them singletons; the top ten hold 0.3% to 0.35%. The sequenced sample was T cells isolated from PBMCs. All receptors come from a human donor in good health.

The table lists this clone with a few counts. V gene TRBV18 combines with J gene TRBJ1-2; 9 bases are a match to TRBD1. Losses at the gene ends were 3 bases for V and 6 bases for J; bases not matched to a gene: 8. CDR1 is KGHSH, CDR2 LQKENI, per germline. The CDR3 extends over 15 amino acids. CDR3 sequence (DNA): TGTGCCAGCTCACCTGGCGACAGGGGGACCAATGGCTACACCTTC. As protein: CASSPGDRGTNGYTF.

The chain is built from TRBV4-2 and TRBJ1-2; 8 bases align to TRBD1. Germline CDR1 LGHNA, CDR2 YNFKEQ. The CDR3 loop spans 13 amino acids. V lost 3 bases and J lost 6; bases outside the gene matches: 3. The CDR3 loop reads CASSQDRDDGYTF. CDR3 DNA sequence: TGTGCCAGCAGCCAGGACAGGGACGATGGCTACACCTTC.

V and J are TRBV4-3 and TRBJ2-7; weak D call: TRBD1 (5 bases). In germline, CDR1 is LGHNA, CDR2 YSLEER. Trimming took off 0 bases at V and 6 bases at J, with 9 bases between the two ends. The CDR3 is 13 amino acids. CDR3 DNA: TGCGCCAGCAGCCAAGATACTACAGGCGAGCAGTACTTC. This sequence encodes CASSQDTTGEQYF.

This rearrangement joins TRBV30 to TRBJ1-1; D unresolved. Trimming shortened V by 3 bases and J by 4 bases, and 6 bases separated the two germline ends. The length of the CDR3 is 11 residues. Germline V gene data show CDR1 as GTSNPN and CDR2 as SVGIG (reference sequence). CDR3 in amino acids: CAWRFGTEAFF. Here the CDR3 DNA reads TGTGCCTGGAGATTCGGCACTGAAGCTTTCTTT.

The gene calls are TRBV5-6 and TRBJ2-5; 7 bases line up with TRBD1. The CDR3 contains 13 residues. V was pared by 3 bases and J by 5 bases, with 4 bases of the junction left unmatched. Looked up from germline, CDR1 is SGHDT and CDR2 is YYEEEE. This CDR3 is CASSSTGEETQYF. As DNA, the CDR3 is TGTGCCAGCAGCTCCACAGGGGAGGAGACCCAGTACTTC.

This chain joins TRBV30 and TRBJ2-1, with 15 nucleotides matching TRBD2. The CDR3 sequence is 15 residues long. The J segment lost 15 bases and the V segment lost 3 bases, leaving 12 bases of the junction unmatched. Germline V gives CDR1 GTSNPN, CDR2 SVGIG (reference sequence). The CDR3 loop reads CAWSLRGLAGGSPFF. CDR3 nucleotide sequence: TGTGCCTGGAGCCTCAGGGGACTAGCGGGAGGTTCCCCGTTCTTC.

CDR3 loop: CASSPRTGENEQFF. CDR3 nucleotide sequence: TGTGCCAGCTCACCACGTACAGGGGAGAATGAGCAGTTCTTC. The chain combines TRBV18 with TRBJ2-1; TRBD1 aligns across 7 bases. The CDR3 has 14 residues. V was clipped by 1 base and J by 7 bases; unmatched bases: 4. Germline CDR1 reads KGHSH; CDR2 reads LQKENI.

The V and J genes are TRBV10-3 and TRBJ1-1; 12 bases map to TRBD1. CDR3 length equals 17 residues. Germline values: CDR1 ENHRY, CDR2 SYGVKD. J gave up 3 bases and V 2 bases, and 7 bases lay outside the gene matches. As DNA, the CDR3 is TGTGCCATCAGTGAGCCGGGACAGGGGGCCGGTCACACTGAAGCTTTCTTT. It is translated as CAISEPGQGAGHTEAFF.

This sequence joins TRBV30 and TRBJ1-4; D unclear. Germline assignment: CDR1 GTSNPN and CDR2 SVGIG (reference sequence). The length of the CDR3 is 14 residues. V was clipped by 7 bases and J by 4 bases, with 16 bases between them. The CDR3 nucleotides read TGTGCCTACTATATTCCCCCTCTTAATGAAAAACTGTTTTTT. This sequence encodes CAYYIPPLNEKLFF.

The rearrangement uses TRBV5-8 and TRBJ1-2; the match to TRBD1 covers 8 bases. The CDR3 extends over 14 amino acids. Germline CDR1 SGHTS, CDR2 YDEGEE. V was clipped by 10 bases and J by 0 bases; unmatched bases: 8. CDR3 DNA: TGTGCCGGAGGACAGGGCGCGGCTAACTATGGCTACACCTTC. Encoded protein: CAGGQGAANYGYTF.

This chain connects TRBV19 to TRBJ2-1, with D possibly matching TRBD2 (5 bases). Trimming stripped 4 bases from V and 2 bases from J, with 12 bases between. Germline CDR1 reads LNHDA; CDR2 reads SQIVND (reference sequence). This CDR3 region has 15 residues. The CDR3 coding sequence is TGTGCCAGTAGTAAGAGGGTTTTGACCTACAATGAGCAGTTCTTC. Translating gives CASSKRVLTYNEQFF.

V and J are TRBV30 and TRBJ1-1; D may be TRBD1 (5 bases). Germline-derived CDR1 and CDR2 are GTSNPN and SVGIG (reference sequence). Between the trimmed V and J ends, which lost 0 bases and 2 bases, there was a span of 22 bases. This CDR3 has 18 residues. CDR3 DNA: TGTGCCTGGAGTGTTACGCGATCCTCGCGGGGCAGTAACACTGAAGCTTTCTTT. Protein: CAWSVTRSSRGSNTEAFF.

The J gene is TRBJ1-2, the V gene TRBV27; 7 bases line up with TRBD1. The germline gives CDR1 MNHEY, CDR2 SMNVEV (reference sequence). After removal of 5 bases from V and 0 bases from J, the junction contained 6 bases not matched to a gene. The CDR3 contains 15 residues. The chain's CDR3 is CASSPTGTANYGYTF. Written as DNA, the CDR3 is TGTGCCAGCAGTCCGACAGGGACAGCTAACTATGGCTACACCTTC.

The chain is built from TRBV6-1 and TRBJ1-2; no clear D. With 1 base removed from V and 4 bases from J, the gap between germline ends came to 4 bases. The CDR3 covers 12 residues. CDR1 and CDR2 from the germline V gene are MNHNS and SASEGT. The CDR3 loop reads CASSEVVYGYTF. The CDR3 nucleotides read TGTGCCAGCAGTGAAGTAGTCTATGGCTACACCTTC.

This clone showed up just once. J is TRBJ2-7 and V is TRBV28; 7 bases are shared with TRBD2. This CDR3 region has 17 residues. The germline V gene has CDR1 MDHEN and CDR2 SYDVKM. J lost 0 bases, V lost 3 bases, and 11 bases had no gene match. The CDR3 protein is CASSFPDRSGRSYEQYF. The CDR3 DNA follows: TGTGCCAGCAGTTTCCCCGATCGTAGCGGGCGCTCCTACGAGCAGTACTTC.

This chain connects TRBV5-6 to TRBJ1-1, with D hard to call. Trimming removed 0 bases at V and 10 bases at J, with 10 bases between. Germline V gene data show CDR1 as SGHDT and CDR2 as YYEEEE. This CDR3 region has 12 residues. The CDR3 spells CASSLASVRAFF. The CDR3 coding sequence is TGTGCCAGCAGCTTGGCGAGTGTTAGAGCTTTCTTT.

The rearrangement links TRBV19 to TRBJ1-4, with 9 bases lining up with TRBD1. Germline V gene lookup returns CDR1 LNHDA and CDR2 SQIVND (reference sequence). With V trimmed by 7 bases and J by 4 bases, 4 bases remained unmatched. CDR3 length: 14 amino acids. CDR3 sequence: CASNPGQGNEKLFF. The CDR3 DNA reads as TGTGCCAGTAATCCGGGACAGGGTAATGAAAAACTGTTTTTT.

Notes on this clone: At one of its ends the junction is not consistent with the germline gene, which may arise from a read error. V is TRBV7-7 and J is TRBJ2-1; possible D gene TRBD1, 5 bases. The CDR3 length is 13 residues. Germline CDR1 SSHAT, CDR2 FNYEAQ (reference sequence). The CDR3 is CASSFNRDSEQFF. DNA of the CDR3: TGTGCTAGCAGCTTTAACCGAGACAGTGAGCAGTTCTTC.

The rearrangement links TRBV7-9 to TRBJ2-7; possibly TRBD2 for D (5 bases). Looked up from germline, CDR1 is SEHNR and CDR2 is FQNEAQ (reference sequence). Trimming left V 6 bases short and J 0 bases short, with 6 bases between. The CDR3 loop spans 12 amino acids. CDR3 region: CASSGSSYEQYF. The DNA for the CDR3 is TGTGCCAGCAGTGGGAGCTCCTACGAGCAGTACTTC.

The chain carries TRBV2 and TRBJ2-7, with 7 bases aligning to TRBD2. The germline CDR1 and CDR2 sequences are SNHLY and FYNNEI. The CDR3 has 14 amino acids. Unmatched junction bases numbered 7, after V lost 8 bases and J lost 0 bases. In DNA form, the CDR3 reads TGTGCCAGCGGGCGGGCTAGCGGCTCCTACGAGCAGTACTTC. It codes for CASGRASGSYEQYF. The entire variable domain, with the rest obtained from reference TRBV2 and TRBJ2-7, is as follows: EPEVTQTPSHQVTQMGQEVILRCVPISNHLYFYWYRQILGQKVEFLVSFYNNEISEKSEIFDDQFSVERPDGSNFTLKIRSTKLEDSAMYFCASGRASGSYEQYFGPGTRLTVT.

The V call is TRBV29-1, the J call TRBJ1-5; 10 bases are a match to TRBD1. The CDR3 totals 13 residues. With 4 bases clipped from V and 4 bases from J, the junction kept 1 base outside the gene matches. The germline CDR1 and CDR2 sequences are SQVTM and ANQGSEA. CDR3 nucleotides: TGCAGCGTTGGGACAGGGGGAAATCAGCCCCAGCATTTT. This codes for CSVGTGGNQPQHF.

The chain couples TRBV29-1 to TRBJ2-1; D unclear. The CDR3 is made up of 11 amino acids. Germline V gene data show CDR1 as SQVTM and CDR2 as ANQGSEA. The V end lost 3 bases, the J end lost 8 bases, and 8 bases lay between the germline ends. The CDR3 sequence is CSVESGDEQFF. CDR3 bases: TGCAGCGTTGAGTCAGGTGATGAGCAGTTCTTC.

The chain has TRBV7-9 and TRBJ1-5; 8 bases fit TRBD1. In germline, CDR1 is SEHNR, CDR2 FQNEAQ (reference sequence). CDR3 length equals 16 residues. After removal of 2 bases from V and 7 bases from J, the junction contained 10 bases not matched to a gene. This chain's CDR3 is CASSLSGGNRGQPQHF. The CDR3 DNA follows: TGTGCCAGCAGCTTAAGTGGAGGTAACAGGGGGCAGCCCCAGCATTTT.

V and J are TRBV19 and TRBJ2-3; D is unresolved. Germline assignment: CDR1 LNHDA and CDR2 SQIVND (reference sequence). The V end was cut by 5 bases, the J end by 3 bases, with 12 bases between. CDR3 length equals 14 residues. In nucleotides, the CDR3 is TGTGCCAGTAGTTGGGCCTCGAGTACAGATACGCAGTATTTT. Translation: CASSWASSTDTQYF. Based on the CDR3 plus reference TRBV19 and TRBJ2-3, the full variable domain is DGGITQSPKYLFRKEGQNVTLSCEQNLNHDAMYWYRQDPGQGLRLIYYSQIVNDFQKGDIAEGYSVSREKKESFPLTVTSAQKNPTAFYLCASSWASSTDTQYFGPGTRLTVL.

V gene TRBV19 combines with J gene TRBJ1-2; TRBD1 aligns across 7 bases. CDR3 size: 14 residues. Germline V CDR1 and CDR2: LNHDA, SQIVND (reference sequence). Trimming at V came to 5 bases and at J to 7 bases, leaving 10 bases not matched to a gene. This chain's CDR3 is CASSPRDSYFGYTF. The CDR3 DNA reads TGTGCCAGTAGTCCCCGGGACAGCTATTTTGGCTACACCTTC.

The chain joins TRBV7-8 to TRBJ2-5; tentative D call: TRBD2 (6 bases). Germline V gene lookup returns CDR1 SGHVS and CDR2 FQNEAQ. This CDR3 spans 13 amino acids. V gave up 2 bases and J gave up 4 bases, with 8 bases separating them. In DNA form, the CDR3 reads TGTGCCAGCAGCTTATACGGGGGAGAGACCCAGTACTTC. This encodes CASSLYGGETQYF.